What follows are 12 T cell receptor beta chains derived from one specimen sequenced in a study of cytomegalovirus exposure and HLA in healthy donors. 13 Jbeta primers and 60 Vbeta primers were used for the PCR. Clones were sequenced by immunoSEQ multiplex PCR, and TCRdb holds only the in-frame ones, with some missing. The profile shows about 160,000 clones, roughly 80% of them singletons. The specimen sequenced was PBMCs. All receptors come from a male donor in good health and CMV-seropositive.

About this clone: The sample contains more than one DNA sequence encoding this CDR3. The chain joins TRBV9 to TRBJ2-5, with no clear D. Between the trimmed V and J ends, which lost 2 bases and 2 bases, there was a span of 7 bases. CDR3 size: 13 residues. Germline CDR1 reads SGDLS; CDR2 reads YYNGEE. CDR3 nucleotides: TGTGCCAGCAGCGTGGGCCTACAAGAGACCCAGTACTTC. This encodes CASSVGLQETQYF.

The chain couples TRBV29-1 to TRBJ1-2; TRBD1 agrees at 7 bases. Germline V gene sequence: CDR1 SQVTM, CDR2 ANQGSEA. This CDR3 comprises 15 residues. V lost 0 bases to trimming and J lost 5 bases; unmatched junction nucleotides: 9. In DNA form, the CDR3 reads TGCAGCGTTGAAGATTTCGGGCAGGGGGGTTATGGCTACACCTTC. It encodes CSVEDFGQGGYGYTF.

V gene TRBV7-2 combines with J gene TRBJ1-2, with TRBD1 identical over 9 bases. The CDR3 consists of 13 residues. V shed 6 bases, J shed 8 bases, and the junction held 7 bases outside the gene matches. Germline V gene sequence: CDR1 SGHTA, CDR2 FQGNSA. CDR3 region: CASRTGGAWGYTF. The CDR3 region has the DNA TGTGCCAGCAGAACAGGGGGCGCTTGGGGCTACACCTTC.

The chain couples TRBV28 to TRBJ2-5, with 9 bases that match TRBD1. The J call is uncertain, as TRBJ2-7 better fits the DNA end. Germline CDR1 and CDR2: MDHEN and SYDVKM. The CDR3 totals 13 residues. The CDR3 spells CASTWTGVYEQYF. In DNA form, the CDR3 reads TGTGCCAGCACCTGGACAGGGGTATACGAGCAGTACTTC.

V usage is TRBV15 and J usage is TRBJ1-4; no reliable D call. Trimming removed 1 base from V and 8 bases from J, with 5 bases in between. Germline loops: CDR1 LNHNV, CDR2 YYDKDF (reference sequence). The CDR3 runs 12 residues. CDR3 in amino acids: CATSRVSEKLFF. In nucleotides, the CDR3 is TGTGCCACCAGCAGAGTTTCGGAAAAACTGTTTTTT.

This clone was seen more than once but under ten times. CDR3 region: CASAGVGAPTETQYF. DNA for the CDR3: TGTGCCAGCGCCGGGGTGGGGGCTCCGACCGAGACCCAGTACTTC. The chain has TRBV6-5 and TRBJ2-5; tentative D call: TRBD1 (6 bases). V was trimmed by 8 bases and J by 5 bases, leaving 21 bases between them. Germline assignment: CDR1 MNHEY and CDR2 SVGAGI. This CDR3 contains 15 residues.

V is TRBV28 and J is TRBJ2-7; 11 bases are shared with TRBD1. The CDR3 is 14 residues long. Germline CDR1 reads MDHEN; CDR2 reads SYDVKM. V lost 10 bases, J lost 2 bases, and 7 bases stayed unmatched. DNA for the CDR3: TGTGCCACCCAGACGGGACAGGGGGCCTACGAGCAGTACTTC. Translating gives CATQTGQGAYEQYF.

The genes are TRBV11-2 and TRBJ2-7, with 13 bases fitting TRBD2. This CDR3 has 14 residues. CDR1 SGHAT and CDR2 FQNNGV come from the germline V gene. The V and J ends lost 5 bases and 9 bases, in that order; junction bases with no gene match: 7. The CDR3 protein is CASSPGTSGNRQYF. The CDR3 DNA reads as TGTGCCAGCAGCCCAGGGACTAGCGGGAATAGGCAGTACTTC.

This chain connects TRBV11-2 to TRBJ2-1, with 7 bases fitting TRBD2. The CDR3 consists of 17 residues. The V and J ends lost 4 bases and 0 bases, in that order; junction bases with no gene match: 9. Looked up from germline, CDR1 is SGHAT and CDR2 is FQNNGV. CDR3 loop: CASSSAYAGASYNEQFF. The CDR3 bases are TGTGCCAGCAGCTCAGCCTATGCGGGAGCCTCCTACAATGAGCAGTTCTTC.

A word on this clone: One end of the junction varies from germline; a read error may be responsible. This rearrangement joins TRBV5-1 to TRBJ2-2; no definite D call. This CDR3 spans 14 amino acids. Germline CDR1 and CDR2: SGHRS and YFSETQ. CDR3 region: CASTLTSNTGELFF. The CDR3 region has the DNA TGCGCCAGCACCTTGACCAGTAACACCGGGGAGCTGTTTTTT.

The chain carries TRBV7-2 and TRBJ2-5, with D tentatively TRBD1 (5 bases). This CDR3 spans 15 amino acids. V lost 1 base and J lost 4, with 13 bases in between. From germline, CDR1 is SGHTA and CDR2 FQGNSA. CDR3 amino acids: CASSLDLRVGETQYF. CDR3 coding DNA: TGTGCCAGCAGCTTAGACCTCAGGGTCGGAGAGACCCAGTACTTC.

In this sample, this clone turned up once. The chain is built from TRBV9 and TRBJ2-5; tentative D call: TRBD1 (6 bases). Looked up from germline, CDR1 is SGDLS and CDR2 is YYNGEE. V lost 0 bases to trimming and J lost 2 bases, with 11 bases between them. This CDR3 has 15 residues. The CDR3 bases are TGTGCCAGCAGCGTAGCTGGGACAACTCAAGAGACCCAGTACTTC. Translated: CASSVAGTTQETQYF.